This TCR beta chain was obtained from a study of shared clonotypes between healthy human individuals. Findings of the study overall: Naive CD4 clonotype sharing across a few donors was around 5%. The researchers took only blood, and tissue repertoires probably look different.

In the sorted-subset replicate PCRs, about 200 ng DNA, roughly 29,000 T cell genomes, was used. The protocol was immunoSEQ multiplex PCR, while the TCRdb copy is restricted to in-frame clones and leaves out a portion. The sample lists about 2.3 million clones, 85% to 95% occurring once. In the case of this clone: Its target is not known.

The germline gives CDR1 SQVTM, CDR2 ANQGSEA. V was cut by 2 bases and J by 6 bases, with 11 bases left in between. The CDR3 loop spans 13 amino acids. The V and J genes are TRBV29-1 and TRBJ1-5, with D tentatively TRBD1 (5 bases). The source material was naive CD4+ T cells from PBMCs. Subset: CD45RA+ positively selected. The sequence came from a man in his late teens or twenties in good health. Some clones in this sample may be carry-over from other donors' samples. CDR3 in DNA: TGCAGCGTTGAACGAGGGGCGGGTCAGCCCCAGCATTTT. It codes for CSVERGAGQPQHF.